These 14 T cell receptor beta chains share one sample of origin, sequenced in a study of cytomegalovirus exposure and HLA in healthy donors. Primers for the PCR totalled 60 Vbeta and 13 Jbeta. Data came from immunoSEQ multiplex PCR; TCRdb stores just in-frame clones and leaves some out. The repertoire consists of 150,000 to 200,000 clones, with roughly 84% occurring once and the leading ten covering around 1.2%. Material: PBMCs. These receptors were taken from a girl aged 2 to 10 in good health and CMV-seropositive.

The genes are TRBV6-1 and TRBJ1-1; D possibly corresponds to TRBD1 (5 bases). From germline, CDR1 is MNHNS and CDR2 SASEGT. Between the trimmed V and J ends, which lost 11 bases and 1 base, there was a span of 14 bases. The CDR3 runs to 13 residues. This chain's CDR3 is CAVRDSRNTEAFF. CDR3 coding DNA: TGTGCCGTTCGAGACAGTCGGAACACTGAAGCTTTCTTT.

The chain uses TRBV18 and TRBJ2-2; TRBD1 agrees at 8 bases. With V trimmed by 1 base and J by 5 bases, 6 bases remained unmatched. Germline-derived CDR1 and CDR2 are KGHSH and LQKENI. The CDR3 is 16 amino acids. CDR3 sequence: CASSPRGRGRTGELFF. CDR3 DNA: TGTGCCAGCTCACCACGAGGCAGGGGGCGAACCGGGGAGCTGTTTTTT.

Comment on this clone: Germline is not matched at one junction end, which may reflect a read error. The CDR3 DNA sequence: TGCAGCGTTGGGACTAGCGGGGATATTCTAGATTTT. This sequence encodes CSVGTSGDILDF. The gene calls are TRBV29-1 and TRBJ2-3; 12 nucleotides agree with TRBD2. This CDR3 contains 12 residues. Germline V CDR1 and CDR2: SQVTM, ANQGSEA.

V is TRBV9 and J is TRBJ1-1; D is unresolved. CDR1 and CDR2 (germline): SGDLS, YYNGEE. The CDR3 is 14 amino acids. V was pared by 0 bases and J by 1 base, with 7 bases between. As DNA, the CDR3 is TGTGCCAGCAGCGTAGACAGCCAGAACACTGAAGCTTTCTTT. It translates to CASSVDSQNTEAFF.

V is TRBV7-6 and J is TRBJ2-1, with D uncertain. Germline V gene sequence: CDR1 SGHVS, CDR2 FNYEAQ. The V end was cut by 2 bases, the J end by 3 bases, with 5 bases between. The CDR3 extends over 13 amino acids. CDR3 DNA sequence: TGTGCCAGCAGCTTACTCCTCTACAATGAGCAGTTCTTC. It codes for CASSLLLYNEQFF.

This chain connects TRBV29-1 to TRBJ1-2; D may be TRBD1 (5 bases). The ends were cut back, 4 bases at V and 2 bases at J, with 11 bases in the middle. The CDR3 length is 13 residues. The germline gives CDR1 SQVTM, CDR2 ANQGSEA. DNA of the CDR3: TGCAGCGTTGCCCAGGGAGGAAACTATGGCTACACCTTC. Protein sequence: CSVAQGGNYGYTF.

The chain is built from TRBV10-2 and TRBJ2-7; D not resolved. V was cut by 5 bases and J by 4 bases, with 6 bases left in between. Per the germline V gene, CDR1 is WSHSY and CDR2 is SAAADI. CDR3 length: 11 amino acids. CDR3 in amino acids: CASSYEYEQYF. DNA of the CDR3: TGCGCCAGCAGTTACGAGTACGAGCAGTACTTC.

J is TRBJ2-7 and V is TRBV5-6; D not certain. The ends were cut back, 0 bases at V and 0 bases at J, with 7 bases in the middle. Germline lookup yields CDR1 SGHDT and CDR2 YYEEEE. The CDR3 covers 14 residues. CDR3 protein: CASSLALSSYEQYF. The DNA of the CDR3 is TGTGCCAGCAGCTTGGCCCTCAGCTCCTACGAGCAGTACTTC.

The chain has TRBV6-4 and TRBJ1-5; weak D call: TRBD1 (6 bases). This CDR3 contains 14 residues. CDR1 is MRHNA, CDR2 SNTAGT, per germline. The V gene lost 7 bases and the J gene lost 3 bases, with 13 bases spanning the gap. This CDR3 is CASIEGVPNQPQHF. The CDR3 bases are TGTGCCAGCATAGAGGGGGTCCCCAATCAGCCCCAGCATTTT.

The chain employs TRBV19 and TRBJ2-7; 10 nucleotides match TRBD1. CDR3 length: 14 residues. Germline V gives CDR1 LNHDA, CDR2 SQIVND (reference sequence). The V gene end was trimmed by 4 bases and the J gene end by 2 bases; junction bases not matched to a gene: 2. CDR3: CASSTGTGAYEQYF. The CDR3 bases are TGTGCCAGTAGTACCGGGACAGGGGCCTACGAGCAGTACTTC.

The V call is TRBV7-9, the J call TRBJ1-2, with a tentative D call TRBD1 (6 bases). This CDR3 has 15 residues. Deletions cut 1 base from V and 3 bases from J, with 12 bases between. Per germline, CDR1 SEHNR and CDR2 FQNEAQ (reference sequence). The CDR3 loop is CASSLEARGYYGYTF. CDR3 nucleotide sequence: TGTGCCAGCAGCTTAGAGGCCAGGGGCTACTATGGCTACACCTTC.

The J gene is TRBJ2-1, the V gene TRBV19; 10 nucleotides align to TRBD2. V trimming: 3 bases; J trimming: 0 bases; junction bases outside the gene matches: 2. The CDR3 length is 16 residues. CDR1 and CDR2 (germline): LNHDA, SQIVND (reference sequence). CDR3 DNA sequence: TGTGCCAGTAGTATCCCTAGCGGGAGCTCCTACAATGAGCAGTTCTTC. Its translation: CASSIPSGSSYNEQFF.

The chain links TRBV30 to TRBJ1-2, with 8 bases lining up with TRBD1. Germline V gives CDR1 GTSNPN, CDR2 SVGIG (reference sequence). The CDR3 is 16 amino acids. Unmatched junction bases numbered 12, after V lost 3 bases and J lost 3 bases. The CDR3 sequence is CAWRGIQGVRDYGYTF. Here the CDR3 DNA reads TGTGCCTGGAGGGGGATACAGGGGGTGCGCGACTATGGCTACACCTTC. Full variable domain (rest looked up from reference TRBV30 and TRBJ1-2): SQTIHQWPATLVQPVGSPLSLECTVEGTSNPNLYWYRQAAGRGLQLLFYSVGIGQISSEVPQNLSASRPQDRQFILSSKKLLLSDSGFYLCAWRGIQGVRDYGYTFGSGTRLTVV.

The CDR3 coding sequence is TGTGCCAGTAGTATGCAGGGGAGCGGCGAGCAGTTCTTC. It encodes CASSMQGSGEQFF. V and J are TRBV19 and TRBJ2-1; tentatively, D is TRBD1 (6 bases). The V and J ends lost 3 bases and 10 bases respectively, with 13 bases between them. This CDR3 region has 13 residues. Germline V gene sequence: CDR1 LNHDA, CDR2 SQIVND (reference sequence).